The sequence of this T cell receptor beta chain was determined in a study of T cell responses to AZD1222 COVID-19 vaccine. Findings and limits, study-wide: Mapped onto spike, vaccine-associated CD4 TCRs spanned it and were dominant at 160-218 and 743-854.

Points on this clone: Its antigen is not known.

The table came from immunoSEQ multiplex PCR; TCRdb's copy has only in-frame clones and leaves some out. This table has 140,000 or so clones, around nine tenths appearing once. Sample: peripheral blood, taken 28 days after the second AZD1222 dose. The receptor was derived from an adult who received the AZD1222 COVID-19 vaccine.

The CDR3, as DNA: TGTGCCAGCAGCGAAACGGGTAGGCCAGAAGCTTTCTTT. Protein: CASSETGRPEAFF. The chain uses TRBV7-2 and TRBJ1-1; no firm D call. The germline V and J ends were trimmed by 5 bases and 8 bases, with 15 bases remaining between them. The CDR3 contains 13 residues. Per the germline V gene, CDR1 is SGHTA and CDR2 is FQGNSA. Full variable domain (remainder filled in from reference TRBV7-2 and TRBJ1-1): GAGVSQSPSNKVTEKGKDVELRCDPISGHTALYWYRQSLGQGLEFLIYFQGNSAPDKSGLPSDRFSAERTGGSVSTLTIQRTQQEDSAVYLCASSETGRPEAFFGQGTRLTVV.